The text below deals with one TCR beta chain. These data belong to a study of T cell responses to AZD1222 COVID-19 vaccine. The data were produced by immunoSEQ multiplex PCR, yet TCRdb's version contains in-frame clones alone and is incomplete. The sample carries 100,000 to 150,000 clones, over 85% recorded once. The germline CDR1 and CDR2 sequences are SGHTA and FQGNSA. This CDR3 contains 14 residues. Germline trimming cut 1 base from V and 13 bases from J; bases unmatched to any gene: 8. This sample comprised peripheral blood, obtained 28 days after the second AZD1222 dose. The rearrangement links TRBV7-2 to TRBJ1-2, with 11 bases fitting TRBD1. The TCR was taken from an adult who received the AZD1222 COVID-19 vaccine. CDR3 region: CASSLGTGGEARTF. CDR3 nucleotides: TGTGCCAGCAGCTTAGGGACAGGGGGCGAAGCACGCACCTTC.